These 30 T cell receptor beta chains share one sample of origin, sequenced in a study of T cells in Graves' hyperthyroidism and ophthalmopathy. TCR beta CDR3 regions were amplified from RNA. Initially, a first-round RT-PCR of the TCR CDR3 employed the HTBI primer set. TCRdb re-analysed the multiplex PCR reads in MiXCR, keeping a single row per CDR3 protein. The repertoire holds approximately 530,000 distinct CDR3 sequences, with 16% as singletons. The sample consisted of blood. These receptors originate from a young woman with Graves' hyperthyroidism.

This clonotype was recorded many times. This chain joins TRBV28 and TRBJ1-5; weak D call: TRBD1 (5 bases). The V end was cut by 7 bases, the J end by 2 bases, with 21 bases between. The CDR3 consists of 17 residues. Germline CDR1 and CDR2: MDHEN and SYDVKM. The CDR3, as DNA: TGTGCCAGCATCAAAGGAGGGGCCGCGATGGGCAATCAGCCCCAGCATTTT. This translates into CASIKGGAAMGNQPQHF.

This rearrangement joins TRBV4-3 to TRBJ2-5; TRBD2 agrees at 8 bases. Germline V gene data show CDR1 as LGHNA and CDR2 as YSLEER. The V gene end was trimmed by 5 bases and the J gene end by 7 bases; junction bases not matched to a gene: 6. The CDR3 length is 13 residues. CDR3 coding DNA: TGCGCCAGCAGCGTTAGCGGGGAGGGGACCCAGTACTTC. This codes for CASSVSGEGTQYF.

In this sample, this clonotype turned up many times. The rearrangement links TRBV6-2 or TRBV6-3 to TRBJ1-6; 7 bases are shared with TRBD1. This CDR3 has 14 residues. V dropped 6 bases and J dropped 9; count of bases not matched to a gene: 8. Germline CDR1 MNHEY, CDR2 SVGEGT. The CDR3 protein is CASRSTGYGSPLHF. In DNA form, the CDR3 reads TGTGCCAGCAGGTCGACAGGGTATGGTTCACCCCTCCACTTT.

This clonotype was observed many times. V and J are TRBV9 and TRBJ2-1; the match to TRBD2 covers 11 bases. Unmatched junction bases numbered 5, after V lost 3 bases and J lost 3 bases. The germline gives CDR1 SGDLS, CDR2 YYNGEE. CDR3 length equals 16 residues. In DNA form, the CDR3 reads TGTGCCAGCAGCGCCCATACTAGCGGGGGCTACAATGAGCAGTTCTTC. It translates to CASSAHTSGGYNEQFF.

This clonotype came up many times. The V call is TRBV29-1, the J call TRBJ1-2; D ambiguous. In germline, CDR1 is SQVTM, CDR2 ANQGSEA. V was cut by 0 bases and J by 8 bases, with 16 bases left in between. This CDR3 comprises 14 residues. The CDR3 DNA follows: TGCAGCGTTGAAGATTCCCTGAAAGTACTAGGCTACACCTTC. The encoded protein is CSVEDSLKVLGYTF.

This chain uses TRBV10-3 with TRBJ2-3; TRBD2 agrees at 10 bases. The CDR3 spans 16 residues. From germline, CDR1 is ENHRY and CDR2 SYGVKD. With V trimmed by 2 bases and J by 2 bases, 4 bases remained unmatched. DNA for the CDR3: TGTGCCATCAGTGAGGCGAGCGGGGGGGTCACAGATACGCAGTATTTT. The encoded protein is CAISEASGGVTDTQYF.

The rearrangement uses TRBV29-1 and TRBJ2-1; D is tentatively TRBD1 or TRBD2 (5 bases each). With 0 bases removed from V and 9 bases from J, the gap between germline ends came to 12 bases. The CDR3 is 13 residues long. Germline V gene data show CDR1 as SQVTM and CDR2 as ANQGSEA. In DNA form, the CDR3 reads TGCAGCGTTGAAGACACTCAAGGGACTGAGCAGTTCTTC. The encoded protein is CSVEDTQGTEQFF.

This clonotype was picked up a small number of times. CDR3 residues: CASTGEEAGYTF. The CDR3 bases are TGTGCCAGCACAGGGGAGGAGGCTGGCTACACCTTC. The chain combines TRBV5-5 with TRBJ1-2; D perhaps matches TRBD1 (6 bases). V dropped 6 bases and J dropped 7 bases, with 13 bases sitting between them. The CDR3 extends over 12 amino acids. Germline CDR1 is SGHKS and CDR2 is YYEKEE (reference sequence).

J is TRBJ2-1 and V is TRBV10-3; 11 bases fit TRBD2. J lost 5 bases, V lost 7 bases, and 4 bases had no gene match. The CDR3 spans 14 residues. Germline values: CDR1 ENHRY, CDR2 SYGVKD. The CDR3, as DNA: TGTGCCATCACTACGGGACTAGCGGACAATGAGCAGTTCTTC. This sequence encodes CAITTGLADNEQFF.

This clonotype is a singleton in its sample. A much larger clone is a single base away; this may be a read error. The chain links TRBV5-1 to TRBJ1-1; D is perhaps TRBD1 (6 bases). CDR1 is SGHRS, CDR2 YFSETQ, per germline. The CDR3 loop spans 14 amino acids. CDR3 in DNA: TGCGCCAGCACCGAAGGGACACAGAACACTAAAGCTTTCTTT. This sequence encodes CASTEGTQNTKAFF.

This clonotype was counted at least ten times. CDR3 DNA sequence: TGCAGTGCCACCCCTGGCGGGAGCTCCTACGAGCAGTACTTC. Its translation is CSATPGGSSYEQYF. The chain uses TRBV20-1 and TRBJ2-7; the match to TRBD2 covers 7 bases. CDR1 DFQATT and CDR2 SNEGSKA come from the germline V gene (reference sequence). J lost 0 bases, V lost 6 bases, and 8 bases had no gene match. CDR3 size: 14 residues.

This rearrangement joins TRBV20-1 to TRBJ2-5; no definite D call. CDR3 length: 14 amino acids. CDR1 is DFQATT, CDR2 SNEGSKA, per germline (reference sequence). The V end was cut by 0 bases, the J end by 2 bases, with 10 bases between. The CDR3 region has the DNA TGCAGTGCTAGAGATCTGGGATTGCAAGAGACCCAGTACTTC. Amino acids: CSARDLGLQETQYF.

The chain recombines TRBV30 with TRBJ2-1, with D unclear. Trimming took 2 bases from V and 8 from J, leaving 13 bases between them. This CDR3 region has 13 residues. Germline CDR1 reads GTSNPN; CDR2 reads SVGIG (reference sequence). The CDR3 sequence: CAWSPRQAYEQFF. Here the CDR3 DNA reads TGTGCCTGGAGTCCCCGCCAGGCGTATGAGCAGTTCTTC.

This clonotype occurred a few times. The chain joins TRBV12-5 to TRBJ2-1, with 7 bases lining up with TRBD2. The CDR3 has 16 amino acids. V lost 0 bases and J lost 7; bases outside the gene matches: 9. The germline gives CDR1 LGHNT, CDR2 FRNRAP. The CDR3 protein is CASGLVLGGGVNEQFF. The CDR3 DNA reads as TGTGCTAGTGGTTTGGTACTAGGCGGGGGAGTTAATGAGCAGTTCTTC. Looking up the rest from reference TRBV12-5 and TRBJ2-1 gives the full variable domain: DARVTQTPRHKVTEMGQEVTMRCQPILGHNTVFWYRQTMMQGLELLAYFRNRAPLDDSGMPKDRFSAEMPDATLATLKIQPSEPRDSAVYFCASGLVLGGGVNEQFFGPGTRLTVL.

A remark on this clonotype: A read error may explain this, as a much larger clone is one base away. This sequence joins TRBV6-5 and TRBJ2-5, with D maybe TRBD1 (5 bases). CDR3 length: 18 residues. Germline V gene sequence: CDR1 MNHEY, CDR2 SVGAGI. The CDR3 nucleotides read TGTGCCAGCAGTTACTCGTCCCCTTTTTCCAGGGATGAAGAGGCCCAGTACTTC. Translated: CASSYSSPFSRDEEAQYF.

This clonotype was observed at least ten times. The chain is built from TRBV12-3 or TRBV12-4 and TRBJ1-5, with 8 bases fitting TRBD1. The V gene end was trimmed by 6 bases and the J gene end by 6 bases; junction bases not matched to a gene: 7. The CDR3 is made up of 14 amino acids. CDR3 amino acids: CASRRTGTSQPQHF. DNA of the CDR3: TGTGCCAGCAGACGGACAGGGACTAGTCAGCCCCAGCATTTT.

The gene calls are TRBV29-1 and TRBJ1-2; 7 bases map to TRBD1. Germline V gene lookup returns CDR1 SQVTM and CDR2 ANQGSEA. The junction had 9 bases not matched to a gene; V was cut back by 7 bases and J by 4 bases. The CDR3 is 13 amino acids. CDR3 in amino acids: CSATRTGLYGYTF. CDR3 nucleotide sequence: TGCAGCGCTACCAGGACAGGACTCTATGGCTACACCTTC.

This clonotype was counted between two and nine times. This chain connects TRBV19 to TRBJ1-1; D not resolved. Germline loops: CDR1 LNHDA, CDR2 SQIVND (reference sequence). This CDR3 comprises 11 residues. V gave up 6 bases and J gave up 7 bases, with 9 bases separating them. Here the CDR3 reads CASSHTDEAFF. In DNA, the CDR3 is TGTGCCAGTAGCCACACAGATGAAGCTTTCTTT. The full variable domain, with the rest looked up from reference TRBV19 and TRBJ1-1, is DGGITQSPKYLFRKEGQNVTLSCEQNLNHDAMYWYRQDPGQGLRLIYYSQIVNDFQKGDIAEGYSVSREKKESFPLTVTSAQKNPTAFYLCASSHTDEAFFGQGTRLTVV.

The rearrangement uses TRBV15 and TRBJ2-1, with D maybe TRBD2 (8 bases). V shed 0 bases and J shed 9 bases, with 27 bases lying between them. The germline CDR1 and CDR2 sequences are LNHNV and YYDKDF (reference sequence). The CDR3 extends over 19 amino acids. DNA of the CDR3: TGTGCCACCAGCAGAGATAGGAGGGGGCAAGGCGGGGGGACGGGTGAGCAGTTCTTC. Protein: CATSRDRRGQGGGTGEQFF.

In this sample, this clonotype turned up a few times. The CDR3 sequence: CASSPGGIPQPQHF. CDR3 bases: TGTGCCAGCAGCCCGGGCGGGATCCCCCAGCCCCAGCATTTT. This chain connects TRBV7-8 to TRBJ1-5; no clear D gene. The CDR3 has 14 amino acids. Trimming cost V 5 bases and J 7 bases, with 15 bases left between them. Germline V gene data show CDR1 as SGHVS and CDR2 as FQNEAQ.

This clonotype was detected many times. V usage is TRBV6-1 and J usage is TRBJ1-1; TRBD1 aligns across 9 bases. Germline CDR1 and CDR2: MNHNS and SASEGT. CDR3 size: 15 residues. V shed 6 bases, J shed 0 bases, and the junction held 5 bases outside the gene matches. CDR3 sequence: CASSRTGVMNTEAFF. The CDR3, as DNA: TGTGCCAGCAGCCGGACAGGGGTAATGAACACTGAAGCTTTCTTT.

This clonotype was observed a handful of times. The chain is built from TRBV6-1 and TRBJ1-4, with 7 bases identical to TRBD1. V trimming: 5 bases; J trimming: 2 bases; junction bases outside the gene matches: 5. Germline V gene lookup returns CDR1 MNHNS and CDR2 SASEGT. The CDR3 has 15 amino acids. The CDR3 DNA reads TGTGCCAGCAGTAAGGACAGGCCCACTAATGAAAAACTGTTTTTT. Translation gives CASSKDRPTNEKLFF.

This clonotype was seen a handful of times. The CDR3 protein is CASSLRTVDYEQYF. DNA for the CDR3: TGCGCCAGCAGCCTCCGGACAGTCGATTACGAGCAGTACTTC. The V gene is TRBV4-1, the J gene TRBJ2-7, with D possibly TRBD1 on 6 matching bases. CDR1 MGHRA and CDR2 YSYEKL come from the germline V gene. Trimming took off 4 bases at V and 4 bases at J, with 14 bases between the two ends. The CDR3 has 14 amino acids.

This clonotype was seen many times. This sequence joins TRBV27 and TRBJ1-1; the D gene is possibly TRBD1 (6 bases). The CDR3 length is 13 residues. Trimming stripped 6 bases from V and 5 bases from J, with 13 bases between. In germline, CDR1 is MNHEY, CDR2 SMNVEV (reference sequence). The CDR3 DNA sequence: TGTGCCAGCAGAACCGAGAGGGGGACTGAAGCTTTCTTT. It specifies CASRTERGTEAFF.

This clonotype was picked up a small number of times. The chain links TRBV7-9 to TRBJ2-3, with 8 positions matching TRBD2. The V and J ends lost 4 bases and 5 bases, in that order; junction bases with no gene match: 8. Per the germline V gene, CDR1 is SEHNR and CDR2 is FQNEAQ (reference sequence). The CDR3 length is 15 residues. The CDR3 is CASSSIAGQGDTQYF. In DNA form, the CDR3 reads TGTGCCAGCAGCTCAATAGCGGGGCAAGGAGATACGCAGTATTTT.

This chain connects TRBV20-1 to TRBJ1-1, with D perhaps TRBD1 (5 bases). The CDR3 length is 15 residues. Germline V gene sequence: CDR1 DFQATT, CDR2 SNEGSKA (reference sequence). The germline V and J ends were trimmed by 6 bases and 2 bases, with 19 bases remaining between them. The DNA of the CDR3 is TGCAGTGCCTCAACCACAGGACGAATTAACACTGAAGCTTTCTTT. Protein: CSASTTGRINTEAFF.

Many counts were recorded for this clonotype. The rearrangement links TRBV5-8 to TRBJ1-1; no firm D call. CDR3 length: 12 amino acids. Trimming left V 2 bases short and J 6 bases short, with 8 bases between. Germline V lookup: CDR1 SGHTS, CDR2 YDEGEE. This CDR3 is CASSLIWAEAFF. The DNA of the CDR3 is TGTGCCAGCAGCTTAATTTGGGCTGAAGCTTTCTTT.

This clonotype has more than one count but fewer than ten. The chain is built from TRBV11-2 and TRBJ2-7; 7 bases are shared with TRBD2. Unmatched junction bases numbered 5, after V lost 1 base and J lost 2 bases. Germline CDR1 SGHAT, CDR2 FQNNGV. CDR3 length equals 15 residues. CDR3 protein: CASSLASGATYEQYF. CDR3 DNA sequence: TGTGCCAGCAGCTTAGCAAGCGGGGCGACCTACGAGCAGTACTTC.

This clonotype was detected many times. The chain recombines TRBV7-9 with TRBJ2-3, with 8 bases that match TRBD1. After removal of 4 bases from V and 6 bases from J, the junction contained 6 bases not matched to a gene. Germline assignment: CDR1 SEHNR and CDR2 FQNEAQ (reference sequence). The CDR3 is 14 amino acids. CDR3 coding DNA: TGTGCCAGCAGCTCGAAGGACAGGGCTGATACGCAGTATTTT. Translation gives CASSSKDRADTQYF. The variable domain in full, completed from reference TRBV7-9 and TRBJ2-3, reads DTGVSQNPRHKITKRGQNVTFRCDPISEHNRLYWYRQTLGQGPEFLTYFQNEAQLEKSRLLSDRFSAERPKGSFSTLEIQRTEQGDSAMYLCASSSKDRADTQYFGPGTRLTVL.

This clonotype was seen more than once but under ten times. V is TRBV20-1 and J is TRBJ2-3, with D possibly matching TRBD1 (6 bases). Germline V lookup: CDR1 DFQATT, CDR2 SNEGSKA (reference sequence). The V gene lost 0 bases and the J gene lost 3 bases, with 13 bases spanning the gap. CDR3 size: 15 residues. CDR3 loop: CSARDLKGETDTQYF. DNA for the CDR3: TGCAGTGCTAGAGATCTGAAGGGGGAGACAGATACGCAGTATTTT.